This T cell receptor (beta chain) was sequenced during a study of cytomegalovirus exposure and HLA in healthy donors. The ends were cut back, 0 bases at V and 4 bases at J, with 10 bases in the middle. This CDR3 has 15 amino acids. CDR1 is SGHDT, CDR2 YYEEEE, per germline. The PCR had 60 Vbeta and 13 Jbeta primers. Profiled with immunoSEQ multiplex PCR; TCRdb holds only in-frame clones, not every one. The table includes 150,000 to 200,000 clones, approximately 80% detected once. In regard to this clone: What it binds is not known.

Study outcomes and limitations: Around 160 TCR beta chains were listed as cytomegalovirus-associated. CMV serostatus was the sole immune exposure information available. In vitro work confirmed that a few CMV-associated chains recognize CMV antigens.

This clonotype originated in a young woman in good health and CMV-seronegative. The chain links TRBV5-6 to TRBJ1-4; weak D call: TRBD1 (5 bases). Source material: PBMCs. The CDR3 DNA follows: TGTGCCAGCAGCTTGGTTAGCGGGGGTAATGAAAAACTGTTTTTT. Translation gives CASSLVSGGNEKLFF.